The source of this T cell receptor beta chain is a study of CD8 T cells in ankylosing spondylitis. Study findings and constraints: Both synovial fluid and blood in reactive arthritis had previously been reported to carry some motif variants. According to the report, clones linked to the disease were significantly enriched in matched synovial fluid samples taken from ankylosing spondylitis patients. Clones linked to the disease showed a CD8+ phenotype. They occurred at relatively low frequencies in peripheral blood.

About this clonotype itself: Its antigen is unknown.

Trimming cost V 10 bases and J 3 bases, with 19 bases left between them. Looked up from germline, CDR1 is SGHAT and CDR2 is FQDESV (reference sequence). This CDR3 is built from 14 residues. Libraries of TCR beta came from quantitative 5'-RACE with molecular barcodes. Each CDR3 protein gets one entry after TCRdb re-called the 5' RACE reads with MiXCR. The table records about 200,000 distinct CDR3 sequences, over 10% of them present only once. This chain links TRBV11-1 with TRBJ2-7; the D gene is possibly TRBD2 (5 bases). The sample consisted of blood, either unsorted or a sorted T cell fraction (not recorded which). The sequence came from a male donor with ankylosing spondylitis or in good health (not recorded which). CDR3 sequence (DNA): TGTGCCATCGGCCCGGGCCTCGCGGGCTACGAGCAGTACTTC. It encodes CAIGPGLAGYEQYF.